The clone carrying this TCR beta chain was detected a few times. A second roughly 7 to 12 cycle PCR used barcoded and J-beta primers. Each CDR3 protein gets one entry after TCRdb re-called the 5' RACE reads with MiXCR. Here the sample spans fewer than 1.5 million distinct CDR3 sequences, about 40% being singletons. Germline V gene lookup returns CDR1 KGHDR and CDR2 SFDVKD. The junction had 5 bases not matched to a gene; V was cut back by 5 bases and J by 3 bases. The CDR3 extends over 15 amino acids. This sample was included in a study of blood T cells in healthy people across ages. The chain links TRBV24-1 to TRBJ2-3; 9 nucleotides align to TRBD1. The origin of this receptor is a woman aged 18-29 years in good health. The sequenced material came from blood. CDR3 loop: CATSAEDRGTDTQYF. DNA for the CDR3: TGTGCCACCAGTGCGGAGGACAGGGGTACAGATACGCAGTATTTT.